This entry lists 15 T cell receptor beta chains sequenced from one sample in a study of T cell responses to AZD1222 COVID-19 vaccine. Clones were read by immunoSEQ multiplex PCR, and TCRdb kept only the in-frame ones, dropping some. The table lists about 120,000 clones, around 90% of them singletons. Here the sequenced sample was peripheral blood, taken on day 0 of AZD1222 vaccination. All receptors derive from an adult in good health.

The chain uses TRBV12-3 or TRBV12-4 and TRBJ1-1; possibly TRBD1 for D (6 bases). The CDR3 has 11 residues. The V end lost 4 bases, the J end lost 10 bases, and 10 bases lay between the germline ends. CDR3 bases: TGTGCCAGCAGTTCTAGGGGGGTAGCTTTCTTT. Amino acids: CASSSRGVAFF.

In this sample, this clone turned up once. The rearrangement links TRBV21-1 to TRBJ1-5. TRBV21-1 is an annotated pseudogene. This CDR3 has 14 amino acids. CDR3 sequence: CASNRSRFNQPQHF. The DNA for the CDR3 is TGTGCCAGCAATCGGAGCAGGTTCAATCAGCCCCAGCATTTT.

This clone was detected only a few times. V is TRBV12-3 or TRBV12-4 and J is TRBJ2-7; D possibly matches TRBD1 or TRBD2 (6 bases each). The length of the CDR3 is 13 residues. V was clipped by 7 bases and J by 4 bases, with 14 bases between them. The CDR3 nucleotides are TGTGCCAGCACGAAGGGGGGTGGGTACGAGCAGTACTTC. It codes for CASTKGGGYEQYF.

V and J are TRBV2 and TRBJ2-5; D gene ambiguous. V was pared by 9 bases and J by 3 bases, with 20 bases between. Germline CDR1 SNHLY, CDR2 FYNNEI. The CDR3 consists of 15 residues. The CDR3 DNA is TGTGCCAGTTTCCTACCGGGCTCAAGAAAAGAGACCCAGTACTTC. Its translation is CASFLPGSRKETQYF.

V gene TRBV7-9 combines with J gene TRBJ2-4, with 9 positions matching TRBD1. CDR1 SEHNR and CDR2 FQNEAQ come from the germline V gene (reference sequence). There are 15 residues in the CDR3. V shed 3 bases, J shed 7 bases, and the junction held 7 bases outside the gene matches. The CDR3 protein is CASSFRGQGKNIQYF. The CDR3 nucleotides read TGTGCCAGCAGCTTCCGCGGACAGGGGAAGAACATTCAGTACTTC.

CDR3 loop: CATKQGTYEQYF. DNA for the CDR3: TGTGCCACCAAACAGGGGACCTACGAGCAGTACTTC. The chain joins TRBV7-2 to TRBJ2-7, with 7 positions matching TRBD1. The CDR3 sequence is 12 residues long. CDR1 is SGHTA and CDR2 is FQGNSA in the germline V gene. V shed 10 bases, J shed 2 bases, and the junction held 5 bases outside the gene matches.

The rearrangement joins TRBV7-3 to TRBJ1-1, with a weak D call TRBD1 (5 bases). The CDR3 extends over 18 amino acids. Germline CDR1 reads SGHTA; CDR2 reads FQGTGA. V was pared by 2 bases and J by 0 bases, with 19 bases between. CDR3 DNA: TGTGCCAGCAGCTTATCGCCCCCCGGGGGGTACTTGAACACTGAAGCTTTCTTT. Translated: CASSLSPPGGYLNTEAFF.

J is TRBJ2-5 and V is TRBV27, with TRBD2 as a possible D gene (6 bases). The ends were cut back, 3 bases at V and 4 bases at J, with 15 bases in the middle. The CDR3 runs to 15 residues. Germline CDR1 MNHEY, CDR2 SMNVEV (reference sequence). The DNA for the CDR3 is TGTGCCAGCAGTTTGGGTGGAACTAGCAGAGAGACCCAGTACTTC. It encodes CASSLGGTSRETQYF.

J is TRBJ2-7 and V is TRBV10-3; tentatively, D is TRBD1 (7 bases). Per the germline V gene, CDR1 is ENHRY and CDR2 is SYGVKD. The CDR3 runs 14 residues. V lost 11 bases to trimming and J lost 2 bases, with 19 bases between them. CDR3 DNA sequence: TGTGCCTCGGGAGAGACAGGGCGCGCCTACGAGCAGTACTTC. It codes for CASGETGRAYEQYF.

V gene TRBV10-3 combines with J gene TRBJ1-5; no reliable D call. The V gene lost 0 bases and the J gene lost 3 bases, with 9 bases spanning the gap. CDR3 length: 15 amino acids. The germline gives CDR1 ENHRY, CDR2 SYGVKD. The CDR3 reads CAISESRTDNQPQHF. CDR3 nucleotide sequence: TGTGCCATCAGTGAGTCGAGAACTGACAATCAGCCCCAGCATTTT.

This chain uses TRBV30 with TRBJ1-5; maybe TRBD1 (5 bases). V lost 2 bases to trimming and J lost 1 base, with 12 bases between them. The CDR3 runs 15 residues. CDR1 is GTSNPN, CDR2 SVGIG, per germline (reference sequence). The CDR3 here is CAWSQGAGSNQPQHF. The CDR3 DNA reads TGTGCCTGGAGTCAAGGGGCAGGGAGCAATCAGCCCCAGCATTTT. Complete variable domain (other parts from reference TRBV30 and TRBJ1-5): SQTIHQWPATLVQPVGSPLSLECTVEGTSNPNLYWYRQAAGRGLQLLFYSVGIGQISSEVPQNLSASRPQDRQFILSSKKLLLSDSGFYLCAWSQGAGSNQPQHFGDGTRLSIL.

The gene calls are TRBV13 and TRBJ2-7; 12 positions match TRBD2. This CDR3 comprises 15 residues. The V segment lost 5 bases and the J segment 6 bases; nucleotides outside the gene matches: 8. The germline gives CDR1 PRHDT, CDR2 FYEKMQ (reference sequence). This CDR3 reads CASSPLAGGPGEQYF. The CDR3 DNA follows: TGTGCCAGCAGCCCGCTAGCGGGAGGGCCGGGCGAGCAGTACTTC.

The chain carries TRBV10-2 and TRBJ1-6; TRBD1 agrees at 7 bases. The germline V gene encodes CDR1 WSHSY and CDR2 SAAADI. Unmatched junction bases numbered 2, after V lost 0 bases and J lost 6 bases. This CDR3 spans 15 amino acids. The CDR3 reads CASSESGQTNSPLHF. The CDR3 DNA reads TGCGCCAGCAGTGAGTCGGGACAGACTAATTCACCCCTCCACTTT.

This chain uses TRBV18 with TRBJ1-2; D remains ambiguous. V lost 1 base, J lost 1 base, and 10 bases lay in between. This CDR3 has 15 residues. Germline CDR1 KGHSH, CDR2 LQKENI. CDR3 DNA: TGTGCCAGCTCACCACTGGAGTTAGTTAACTATGGCTACACCTTC. It yields the protein CASSPLELVNYGYTF. The variable domain in full, with the rest retrieved from reference TRBV18 and TRBJ1-2, is NAGVMQNPRHLVRRRGQEARLRCSPMKGHSHVYWYRQLPEEGLKFMVYLQKENIIDESGMPKERFSAEFPKEGPSILRIQQVVRGDSAAYFCASSPLELVNYGYTFGSGTRLTVV.

J is TRBJ1-2 and V is TRBV5-1; D is ambiguous. This CDR3 is 13 amino acids long. Trimming cost V 1 base and J 6 bases, with 10 bases left between them. Germline values: CDR1 SGHRS, CDR2 YFSETQ. In DNA, the CDR3 is TGCGCCAGCAGCTTGTTGGCAGCTAATGGCTACACCTTC. Translated: CASSLLAANGYTF.